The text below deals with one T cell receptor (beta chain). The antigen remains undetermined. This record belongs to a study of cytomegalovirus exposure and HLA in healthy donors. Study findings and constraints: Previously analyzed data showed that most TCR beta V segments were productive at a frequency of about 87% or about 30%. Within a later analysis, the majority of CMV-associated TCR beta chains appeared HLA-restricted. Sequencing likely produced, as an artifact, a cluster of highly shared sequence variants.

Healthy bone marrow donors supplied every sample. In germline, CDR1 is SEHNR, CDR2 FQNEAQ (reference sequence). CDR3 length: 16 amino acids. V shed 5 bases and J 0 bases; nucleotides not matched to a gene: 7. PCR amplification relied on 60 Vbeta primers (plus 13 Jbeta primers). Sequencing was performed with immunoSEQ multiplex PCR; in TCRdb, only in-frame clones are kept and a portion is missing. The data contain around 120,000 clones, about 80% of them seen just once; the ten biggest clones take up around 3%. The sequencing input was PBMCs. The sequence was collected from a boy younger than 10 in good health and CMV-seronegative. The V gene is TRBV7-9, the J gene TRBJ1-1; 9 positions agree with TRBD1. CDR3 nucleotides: TGTGCCAGCAGCAAACAGGGGGCCCTACTGAACACTGAAGCTTTCTTT. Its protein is CASSKQGALLNTEAFF.